This TCR beta chain was documented in a study of blood T cell repertoires in COVID-19 (dated by TCRdb to 2018 to 2021). Study-wide context: Samples from collaborators originated in the United States, Italy and Spain and spanned both the acute and convalescent phases of COVID-19. The prospective study material was composed of cDNA or gDNA derived from T cells, B-cell-depleted T cells, or PBMCs. The dataset comprised deeply sampled blood TCRbeta repertoires from subjects exposed to, actively infected with, or recovered from COVID-19. Nearly every sample came with metadata listing a de-identified subject ID, COVID-19 status, age in years and sex. The samples were drawn from two sources: the first 160 participants of the ongoing ImmuneRACE study, and 1,000 to 1,500 subjects contributed by 6 global collaborators. A freely available public database, intended as a resource for researchers studying the immune response to SARS-CoV-2, is where the repertoires were released. HLA class I and class II types, where available, came from metadata supplied by the sample provider rather than from assay-based typing. The study at large found these results: The amount of clinical and demographic metadata varied by source and participant and was provided uncurated.

Worth noting for this clone: Its antigen is currently not known. Base qualities were left out, and no much larger clone turns up one base away.

The immunoSEQ Assay, a bias-controlled multiplex PCR, was used to amplify TCRbeta CDR3 regions from genomic DNA. As for the authors' bioinformatics: The number of nucleated cells in each sample was estimated by amplification of reference gene primers within the assay. To quantify the absolute abundance of each unique TCRbeta CDR3 rearrangement, sequence reads were collapsed and filtered. Productive Simpson clonality was computed per sample as the square root of Simpson's diversity index over productive rearrangements. The source is immuneACCESS, and TCRdb retained only in-frame sequences with V and J called. Part of the clones is not carried over; for the studies checked, unresolved V genes explain less than half of this, and the remainder is unexplained. That table furnishes V, J and clone size, whereas the DNA furnished D and trimming. The sample table holds 130,000 to 150,000 clones, of which over 75% were seen once. Around 8% of the sample is taken by the ten largest.

CDR1 PRHDT and CDR2 FYEKMQ are derived from the germline V gene (reference sequence). There are 16 amino acids in the CDR3, from cysteine to phenylalanine inclusive. Only CDR3 DNA is held: 48 bases, read in frame from base 1. V is cut by 1 base and J by 6 bases, and the space between the germline ends is 15 bases. At one collaborating source in Seattle, patients were enrolled during active infection and were followed longitudinally through the course of disease. Collaborating institutions collected whole blood in K2EDTA tubes following their own protocols. For TCRbeta analysis, collaborator samples were shipped as frozen whole blood, as isolated PBMCs, or as DNA extracted from either sample type.

This TCR was recovered from a woman in her fifties or sixties with COVID-19, enrolled during active disease. The chain links TRBV13 with TRBJ1-4; perhaps TRBD1 is the D gene, with 5 bases matching. Sequences were obtained from peripheral blood. The base sequence is TGTGCCAGCAGCTTAGCCCTTTGGGGAGGGGATGAAAAACTGTTTTTT. Translated, this gives CASSLALWGGDEKLFF.